This T cell receptor (beta chain) originates from a study of shared clonotypes between healthy human individuals. The wider study: The cohort comprised two women and a few men. Their ages spanned 18 to 49 years. Per donor, three plates held CD4 naive cells, three held CD4 memory, two held CD8 naive and one held CD8 memory.

CD45RA-negative memory and CD45RA+ naive subsets were split from the CD4+ cells. After removal of 6 bases from V and 3 bases from J, the junction contained 3 bases not matched to a gene. This CDR3 is 13 amino acids long. Germline-derived CDR1 and CDR2 are MNHNY and SVGAGI (reference sequence). Sequencing used immunoSEQ multiplex PCR; TCRdb keeps in-frame clones, though not all of them. The top ten hold 0.3% to 0.4% of the sample, which has a few million clones, 85% to 95% seen once. The receptor was isolated from a man between 18 and 29 years old in good health. Some clones in this sample may be carry-over from other donors' samples. J is TRBJ1-1 and V is TRBV6-6; 8 bases agree with TRBD1. What was sequenced was naive CD4+ T cells from PBMCs. Subset in this sample: CD45RA+ positively selected. The chain's CDR3 is CASRETGDTEAFF. DNA of the CDR3: TGTGCCAGCAGGGAGACAGGGGACACTGAAGCTTTCTTT.